This TCR beta chain was captured by sequencing in a study of T cells after yellow fever vaccination. Study results and limitations: The booster response re-showed most primary clones: approximately 95% CD4, approximately 86% CD8. Overlap between CD4 and CD8 compartments was detected for a small share of clonotypes. Although the secondary response was weaker, it peaked faster, at day 5 versus 15.

Germline V gene sequence: CDR1 SGHRS, CDR2 YFSETQ. The CDR3 consists of 13 residues. Trimming removed 5 bases from V and 0 bases from J, with 9 bases in between. Making TCR cDNA involved 5'RACE template switching, which added UMIs and a universal primer site. TCRdb re-derived calls from the 5' RACE reads in MiXCR, one entry per CDR3 protein. This sample has 450,000 to 600,000 distinct CDR3 sequences, with about 13% found just once. Note on this clonotype: What it binds is unknown.

The V call is TRBV5-1, the J call TRBJ2-7; weak D call: TRBD1 (5 bases). This TCR was recovered from a man aged 30 to 45 who received the YFV17D yellow fever vaccine. The sequencing here drew on PBMCs, taken on the day of the yellow fever booster vaccination. The CDR3 region has the DNA TGCGCCAGCAGGTCAGGGAACTCCTACGAGCAGTACTTC. It translates to CASRSGNSYEQYF.